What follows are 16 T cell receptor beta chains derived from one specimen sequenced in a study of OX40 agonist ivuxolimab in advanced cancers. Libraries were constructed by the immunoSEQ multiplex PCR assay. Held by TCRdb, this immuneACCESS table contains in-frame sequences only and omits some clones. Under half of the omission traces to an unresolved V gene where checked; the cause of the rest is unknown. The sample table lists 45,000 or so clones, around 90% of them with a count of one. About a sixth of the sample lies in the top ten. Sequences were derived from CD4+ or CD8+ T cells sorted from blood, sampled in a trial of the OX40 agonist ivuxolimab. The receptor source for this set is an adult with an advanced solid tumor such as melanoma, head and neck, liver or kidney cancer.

The CDR3 is CSVETGAYEQYF. The CDR3 DNA follows: TGCAGCGTGGAAACGGGGGCCTACGAGCAGTACTTC. The rearrangement joins TRBV29-1 to TRBJ2-7, with D perhaps TRBD2 (6 bases). The ends were cut back, 6 bases at V and 2 bases at J, with 11 bases in the middle. The CDR3 totals 12 residues. Germline assignment: CDR1 SQVTM and CDR2 ANQGSEA.

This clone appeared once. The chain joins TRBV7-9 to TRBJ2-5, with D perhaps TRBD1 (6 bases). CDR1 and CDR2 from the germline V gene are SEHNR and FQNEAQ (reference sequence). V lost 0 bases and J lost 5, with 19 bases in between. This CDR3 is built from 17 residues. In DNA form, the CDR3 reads TGTGCCAGCAGCTTAGCGTTGGGCTGGGGGCCTGGGGAGACCCAGTACTTC. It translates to CASSLALGWGPGETQYF.

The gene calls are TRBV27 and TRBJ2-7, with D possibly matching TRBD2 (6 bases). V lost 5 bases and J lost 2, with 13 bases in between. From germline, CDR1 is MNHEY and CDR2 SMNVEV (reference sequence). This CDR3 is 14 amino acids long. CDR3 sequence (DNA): TGTGCCAGCAGTAATATGCGGGACCCCTACGAGCAGTACTTC. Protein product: CASSNMRDPYEQYF.

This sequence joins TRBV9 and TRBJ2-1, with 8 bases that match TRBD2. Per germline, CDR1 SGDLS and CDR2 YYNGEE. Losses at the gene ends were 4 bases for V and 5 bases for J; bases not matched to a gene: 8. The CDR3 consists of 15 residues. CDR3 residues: CASSPVGLAHNEQFF. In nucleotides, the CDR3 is TGTGCCAGCAGCCCCGTCGGACTAGCCCACAATGAGCAGTTCTTC.

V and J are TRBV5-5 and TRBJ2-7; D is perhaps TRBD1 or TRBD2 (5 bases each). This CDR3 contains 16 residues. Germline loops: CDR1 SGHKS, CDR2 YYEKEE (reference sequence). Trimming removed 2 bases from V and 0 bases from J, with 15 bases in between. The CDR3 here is CASSLGWGTRSYEQYF. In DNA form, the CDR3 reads TGTGCCAGCAGCTTAGGTTGGGGGACCCGCTCCTACGAGCAGTACTTC.

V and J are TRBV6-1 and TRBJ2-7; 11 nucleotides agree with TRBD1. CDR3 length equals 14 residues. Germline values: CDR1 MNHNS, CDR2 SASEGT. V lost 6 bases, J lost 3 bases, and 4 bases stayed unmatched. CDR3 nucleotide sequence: TGTGCCAGCAGCGACGGGACAGGGGGCTACGAGCAGTACTTC. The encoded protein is CASSDGTGGYEQYF.

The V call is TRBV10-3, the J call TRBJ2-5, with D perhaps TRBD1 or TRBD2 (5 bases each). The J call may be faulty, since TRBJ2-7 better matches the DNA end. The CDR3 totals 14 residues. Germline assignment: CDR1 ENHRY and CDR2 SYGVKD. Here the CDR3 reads CAISESGTTYEQYF. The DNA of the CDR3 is TGTGCCATCAGTGAGTCTGGGACCACCTACGAGCAGTACTTC.

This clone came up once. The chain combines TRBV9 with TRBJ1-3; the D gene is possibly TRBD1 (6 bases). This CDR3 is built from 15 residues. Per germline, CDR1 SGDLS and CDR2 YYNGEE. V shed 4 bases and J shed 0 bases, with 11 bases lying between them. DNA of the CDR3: TGTGCCAGCAGCCAGGGGAGGGACTCTGGAAACACCATATATTTT. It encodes CASSQGRDSGNTIYF.

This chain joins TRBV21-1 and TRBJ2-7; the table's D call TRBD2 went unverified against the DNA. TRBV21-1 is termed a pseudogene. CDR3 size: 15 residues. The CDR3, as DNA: TGTGCCAGCAACTCGGGGGGAGGAGACTCCTACGAGCAGTACTTC. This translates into CASNSGGGDSYEQYF.

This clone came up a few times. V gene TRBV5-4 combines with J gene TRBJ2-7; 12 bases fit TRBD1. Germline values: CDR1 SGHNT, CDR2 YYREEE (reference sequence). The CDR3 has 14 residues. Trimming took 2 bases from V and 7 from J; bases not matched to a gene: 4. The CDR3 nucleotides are TGTGCCAGCAGCTTAGGGACAGGGGGCTTTGAGCAGTACTTC. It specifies CASSLGTGGFEQYF.

CDR3 in amino acids: CASSPGTVGGQPQHF. The DNA of the CDR3 is TGTGCCAGCAGCCCCGGGACAGTGGGGGGACAGCCCCAGCATTTT. This chain links TRBV9 with TRBJ1-5; 7 bases fit TRBD1. CDR3 length: 15 amino acids. In germline, CDR1 is SGDLS, CDR2 YYNGEE. Trimming at V came to 4 bases and at J to 7 bases, leaving 11 bases not matched to a gene.

The CDR3 loop reads CASSETLDSQETQYF. CDR3 coding DNA: TGTGCCAGCAGTGAAACCCTGGACAGCCAAGAGACCCAGTACTTC. The V gene is TRBV6-1, the J gene TRBJ2-5, with TRBD1 as a possible D gene (6 bases). V lost 2 bases, J lost 1 base, and 11 bases lay in between. The CDR3 spans 15 residues. Germline loops: CDR1 MNHNS, CDR2 SASEGT.

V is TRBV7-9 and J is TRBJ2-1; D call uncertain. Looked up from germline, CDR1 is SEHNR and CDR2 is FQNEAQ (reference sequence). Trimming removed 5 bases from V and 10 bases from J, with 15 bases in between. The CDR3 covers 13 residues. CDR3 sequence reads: CASSATGPVEQFF. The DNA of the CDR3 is TGTGCCAGCAGCGCGACCGGACCAGTCGAGCAGTTCTTC.

For the CDR3, the DNA is TGTGCCAGCAGTTTATTAGGGGGCAACACTGAAGCTTTCTTT. Residues: CASSLLGGNTEAFF. V usage is TRBV28 and J usage is TRBJ1-1; 7 bases agree with TRBD1. The trim removed 1 base at V and 2 bases at J, leaving 1 base unmatched. Germline-derived CDR1 and CDR2 are MDHEN and SYDVKM. The CDR3 is made up of 14 amino acids.

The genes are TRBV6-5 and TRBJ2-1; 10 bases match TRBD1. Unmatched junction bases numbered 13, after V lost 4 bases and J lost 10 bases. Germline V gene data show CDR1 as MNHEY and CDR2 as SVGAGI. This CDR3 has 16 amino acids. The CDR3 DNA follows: TGTGCCAGCAGTTCCTCCGGGACAGGGGCCACGGAAGAGCAGTTCTTC. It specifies CASSSSGTGATEEQFF.

The CDR3 nucleotides are TGTGCCACCAGCAGAGATCACCCGAGGGAGCAGTACTTC. Protein: CATSRDHPREQYF. The chain links TRBV15 to TRBJ2-7; D not certain. Germline V gene sequence: CDR1 LNHNV, CDR2 YYDKDF (reference sequence). The CDR3 runs to 13 residues. With 0 bases removed from V and 7 bases from J, the gap between germline ends came to 10 bases.